The clone carrying this TCR beta chain was picked up a small number of times. Its antigen is as yet unknown. Trimming stripped 3 bases from V and 10 bases from J, with 16 bases between. The CDR3 is 13 amino acids. Looked up from germline, CDR1 is SGHAT and CDR2 is FQNNGV. Attachment of unique molecular identifiers to individual cDNA molecules was performed. A single record per CDR3 protein comes from TCRdb applying MiXCR to the 5' RACE reads. Of tens of thousands of distinct CDR3 sequences listed, about 11% are singletons. The data originate from a study of early T cells in non-severe SARS-CoV-2 infection. As for the study in general: The input, bulk RNA from unsorted whole blood, was sequenced, and chains were unpaired.

Study-wide findings and caveats: Comparison of clonotypes with VDJdb favored anti-spike CD8 responses while missing private and CD4 specificities.

The sample here was whole blood, taken at baseline. The source of this sequence is an adult who was a healthcare worker with PCR-confirmed SARS-CoV-2 infection or an uninfected control (not recorded which). The J gene is TRBJ2-7, the V gene TRBV11-2; possibly TRBD1 for D (6 bases). The CDR3 loop reads CASSLGDRFGQYF. CDR3 nucleotides: TGTGCCAGCAGCTTGGGCGACAGGTTCGGTCAGTACTTC.